In this sample, the clone carrying this T cell receptor (beta chain) turned up many times. Its target is unknown. The entry originates in a study of response to subunit inactivated influenza vaccine. Whole-study results and caveats: New T cells are recruited in small numbers by each seasonal influenza vaccination, according to the authors' suggestion.

This CDR3 region has 12 residues. Germline CDR1 reads SQVTM; CDR2 reads ANQGSEA. The germline V and J ends were trimmed by 4 bases and 6 bases, with 10 bases remaining between them. TCRdb reprocessed the RT-PCR reads via MiXCR and lists one record per CDR3 protein. This sample has 200,000 to 250,000 distinct CDR3 sequences, with roughly an eighth found just once. This specimen consisted of non-naive T cells sorted from PBMCs, obtained approximately 15 days before vaccination. The V gene is TRBV29-1, the J gene TRBJ2-1, with D possibly TRBD2 on 5 matching bases. This receptor was identified in a man aged 50 to 59 who received an inactivated influenza vaccine. Here the CDR3 reads CSVARGPNEQFF. CDR3 DNA: TGCAGCGTTGCCCGGGGTCCCAATGAGCAGTTCTTC.